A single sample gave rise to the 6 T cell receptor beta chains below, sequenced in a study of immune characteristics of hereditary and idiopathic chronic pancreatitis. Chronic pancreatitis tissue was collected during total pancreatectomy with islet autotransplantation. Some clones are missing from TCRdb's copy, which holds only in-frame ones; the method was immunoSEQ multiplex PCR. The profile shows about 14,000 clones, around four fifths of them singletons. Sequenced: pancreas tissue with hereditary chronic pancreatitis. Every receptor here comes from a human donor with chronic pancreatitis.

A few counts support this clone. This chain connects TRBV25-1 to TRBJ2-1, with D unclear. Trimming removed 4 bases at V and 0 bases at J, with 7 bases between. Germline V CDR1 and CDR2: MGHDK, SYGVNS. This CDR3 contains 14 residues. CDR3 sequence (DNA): TGTGCCAGCAGTGCAGTCAGCTCCTACAATGAGCAGTTCTTC. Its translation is CASSAVSSYNEQFF.

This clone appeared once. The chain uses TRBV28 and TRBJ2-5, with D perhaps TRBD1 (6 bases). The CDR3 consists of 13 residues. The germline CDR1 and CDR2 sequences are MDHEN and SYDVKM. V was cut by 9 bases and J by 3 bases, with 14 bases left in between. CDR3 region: CARPVTGEETQYF. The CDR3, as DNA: TGTGCCAGACCCGTGACAGGAGAAGAGACCCAGTACTTC.

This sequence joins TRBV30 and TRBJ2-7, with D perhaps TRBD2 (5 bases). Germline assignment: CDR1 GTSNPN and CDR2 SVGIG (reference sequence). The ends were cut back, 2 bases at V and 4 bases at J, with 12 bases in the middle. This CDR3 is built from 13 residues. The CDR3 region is CAWSRQPGYEQYF. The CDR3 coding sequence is TGTGCCTGGAGTCGCCAACCGGGGTACGAGCAGTACTTC.

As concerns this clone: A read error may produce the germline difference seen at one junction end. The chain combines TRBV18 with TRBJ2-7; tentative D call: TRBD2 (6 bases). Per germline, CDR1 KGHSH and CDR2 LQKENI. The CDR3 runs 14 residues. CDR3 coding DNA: TGTGCCAGCTCTCCGTCTAGCGACTCCGACGAGCAGTACTTC. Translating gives CASSPSSDSDEQYF.

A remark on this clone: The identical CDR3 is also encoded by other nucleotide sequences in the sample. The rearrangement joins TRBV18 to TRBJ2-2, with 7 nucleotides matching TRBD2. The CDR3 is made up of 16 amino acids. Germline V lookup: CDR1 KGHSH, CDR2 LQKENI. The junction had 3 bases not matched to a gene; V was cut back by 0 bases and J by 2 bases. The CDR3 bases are TGTGCCAGCTCACCACCGACGGGAGGAAACACCGGGGAGCTGTTTTTT. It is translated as CASSPPTGGNTGELFF.

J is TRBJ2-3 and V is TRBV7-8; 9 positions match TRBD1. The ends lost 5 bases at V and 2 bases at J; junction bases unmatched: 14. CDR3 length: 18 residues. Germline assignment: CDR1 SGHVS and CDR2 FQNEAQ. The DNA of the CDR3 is TGTGCCAGCAGCCGGGTCGGTAGGGGACAGGGTTACACAGATACGCAGTATTTT. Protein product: CASSRVGRGQGYTDTQYF.